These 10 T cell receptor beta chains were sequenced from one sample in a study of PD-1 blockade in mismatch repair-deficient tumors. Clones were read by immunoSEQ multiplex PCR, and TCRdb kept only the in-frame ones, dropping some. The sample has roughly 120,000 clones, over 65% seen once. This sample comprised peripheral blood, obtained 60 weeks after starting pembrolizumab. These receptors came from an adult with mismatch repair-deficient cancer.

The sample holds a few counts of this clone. In nucleotides, the CDR3 is TGTGCCTGGAGTCGACAGGTAAATGAGCAGTTCTTC. Translated: CAWSRQVNEQFF. This chain connects TRBV30 to TRBJ2-1; D is possibly TRBD1 (6 bases). Germline V gene lookup returns CDR1 GTSNPN and CDR2 SVGIG (reference sequence). The CDR3 is made up of 12 amino acids. V shed 2 bases and J shed 7 bases, with 9 bases lying between them.

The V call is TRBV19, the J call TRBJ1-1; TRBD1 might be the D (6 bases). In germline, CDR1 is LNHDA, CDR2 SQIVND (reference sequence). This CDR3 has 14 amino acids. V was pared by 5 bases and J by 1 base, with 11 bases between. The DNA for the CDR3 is TGTGCCAGTAGTTCGGGGACAAAGAACACTGAAGCTTTCTTT. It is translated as CASSSGTKNTEAFF. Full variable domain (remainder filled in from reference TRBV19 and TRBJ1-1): DGGITQSPKYLFRKEGQNVTLSCEQNLNHDAMYWYRQDPGQGLRLIYYSQIVNDFQKGDIAEGYSVSREKKESFPLTVTSAQKNPTAFYLCASSSGTKNTEAFFGQGTRLTVV.

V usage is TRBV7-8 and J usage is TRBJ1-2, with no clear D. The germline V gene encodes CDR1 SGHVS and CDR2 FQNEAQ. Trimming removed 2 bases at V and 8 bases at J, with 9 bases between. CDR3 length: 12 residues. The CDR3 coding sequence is TGTGCCAGCAGCTTAAGGAATTACGGCTACACCTTC. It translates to CASSLRNYGYTF.

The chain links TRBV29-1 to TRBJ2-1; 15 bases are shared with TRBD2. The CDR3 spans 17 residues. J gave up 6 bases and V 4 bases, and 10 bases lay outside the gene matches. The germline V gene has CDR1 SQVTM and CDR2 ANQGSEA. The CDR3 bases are TGCAGCGTTGCAGCGGGACTAGCGGGAGGCTATGGCAATGAGCAGTTCTTC. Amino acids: CSVAAGLAGGYGNEQFF.

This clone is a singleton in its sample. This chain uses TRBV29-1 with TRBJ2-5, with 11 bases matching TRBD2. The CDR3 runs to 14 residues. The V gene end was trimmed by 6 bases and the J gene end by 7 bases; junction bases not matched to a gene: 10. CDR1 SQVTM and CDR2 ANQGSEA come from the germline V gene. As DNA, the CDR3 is TGCAGCGTCCCACTAGCGGGAGTGTCCGGGACCCAGTACTTC. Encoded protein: CSVPLAGVSGTQYF.

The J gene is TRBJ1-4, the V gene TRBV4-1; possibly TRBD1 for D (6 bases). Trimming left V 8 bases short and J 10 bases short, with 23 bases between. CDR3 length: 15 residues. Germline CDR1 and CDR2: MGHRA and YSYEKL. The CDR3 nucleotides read TGCGCCAGCGGCTGGGGGCAGGACGGTGAGGGAAAACTGTTTTTT. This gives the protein CASGWGQDGEGKLFF.

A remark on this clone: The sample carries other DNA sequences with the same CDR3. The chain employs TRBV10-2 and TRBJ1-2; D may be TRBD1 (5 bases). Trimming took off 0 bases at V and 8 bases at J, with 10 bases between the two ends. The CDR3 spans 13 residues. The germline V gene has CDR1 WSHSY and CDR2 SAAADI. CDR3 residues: CASSESGGYGYTF. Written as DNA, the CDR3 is TGCGCCAGCAGTGAGTCTGGGGGGTACGGCTACACCTTC.

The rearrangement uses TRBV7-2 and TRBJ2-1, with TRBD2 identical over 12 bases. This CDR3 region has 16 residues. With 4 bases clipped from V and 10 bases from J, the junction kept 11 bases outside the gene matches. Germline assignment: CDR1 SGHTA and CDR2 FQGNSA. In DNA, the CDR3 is TGTGCCAGCAGCTCGCTAGCGGGAGGGCGAACAGGGGAGCAGTTCTTC. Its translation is CASSSLAGGRTGEQFF.

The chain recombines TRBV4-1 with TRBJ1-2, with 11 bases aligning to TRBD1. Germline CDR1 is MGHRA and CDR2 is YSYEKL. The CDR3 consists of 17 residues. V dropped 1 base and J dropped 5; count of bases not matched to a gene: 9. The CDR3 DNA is TGCGCCAGCAGCCAAGGACCTTGGGACAGGGGGAATTATGGCTACACCTTC. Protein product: CASSQGPWDRGNYGYTF.

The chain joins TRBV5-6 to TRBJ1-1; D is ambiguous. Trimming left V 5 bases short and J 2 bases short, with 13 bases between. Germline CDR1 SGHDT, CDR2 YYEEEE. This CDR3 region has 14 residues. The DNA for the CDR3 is TGTGCCAGCAGTCCCCGGGCCAGCAACACTGAAGCTTTCTTT. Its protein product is CASSPRASNTEAFF. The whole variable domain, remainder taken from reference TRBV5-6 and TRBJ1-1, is DAGVTQSPTHLIKTRGQQVTLRCSPKSGHDTVSWYQQALGQGPQFIFQYYEEEERQRGNFPDRFSGHQFPNYSSELNVNALLLGDSALYLCASSPRASNTEAFFGQGTRLTVV.